These 28 T cell receptor beta chains share one sample of origin, sequenced in a study of cytomegalovirus exposure and HLA in healthy donors. PCR employed 60 Vbeta and 13 Jbeta primers. Libraries were prepared by immunoSEQ multiplex PCR; TCRdb keeps only in-frame clonotypes and omits some of them. There are over 95,000 clones in the sample; roughly three quarters occur only once, and less than 10% lies in the top ten. Sequencing was carried out using PBMCs. These receptors came from a female donor in good health and CMV-seronegative.

V and J are TRBV4-3 and TRBJ1-1; D remains unclear. From germline, CDR1 is LGHNA and CDR2 YSLEER. The CDR3 has 14 amino acids. Trimming left V 0 bases short and J 4 bases short, with 9 bases between. This CDR3 reads CASSQEPGSTEAFF. CDR3 DNA: TGCGCCAGCAGCCAAGAACCGGGGAGCACTGAAGCTTTCTTT.

The genes are TRBV6-5 and TRBJ2-7, with 10 bases lining up with TRBD2. With V trimmed by 6 bases and J by 3 bases, 8 bases remained unmatched. Germline V CDR1 and CDR2: MNHEY, SVGAGI. This CDR3 spans 15 amino acids. The CDR3 DNA follows: TGTGCCAGCAGCCTACTAGCGGGAATAGTCTACGAGCAGTACTTC. This translates into CASSLLAGIVYEQYF.

The chain carries TRBV19 and TRBJ2-1; D is perhaps TRBD1 (6 bases). With 1 base removed from V and 1 base from J, the gap between germline ends came to 17 bases. Germline values: CDR1 LNHDA, CDR2 SQIVND (reference sequence). CDR3 length: 18 amino acids. The CDR3 DNA reads as TGTGCCAGTAGTATAGTTATTCGGCGGACAGAATCCTACAATGAGCAGTTCTTC. This sequence encodes CASSIVIRRTESYNEQFF.

The rearrangement joins TRBV28 to TRBJ1-5, with 7 bases lining up with TRBD1. The CDR3 is 16 residues long. CDR1 is MDHEN, CDR2 SYDVKM, per germline. V lost 2 bases and J lost 3; bases outside the gene matches: 7. CDR3 residues: CASSLAGGGNNQPQHF. In DNA, the CDR3 is TGTGCCAGCAGTTTAGCAGGGGGTGGAAACAATCAGCCCCAGCATTTT.

The chain has TRBV9 and TRBJ2-7; 8 bases fit TRBD1. The CDR3 is made up of 14 amino acids. Germline loops: CDR1 SGDLS, CDR2 YYNGEE. V was pared by 4 bases and J by 5 bases, with 8 bases of the junction left unmatched. In nucleotides, the CDR3 is TGTGCCAGCAGCACGGGACAGGCTTTCCACGAGCAGTACTTC. Translation gives CASSTGQAFHEQYF.

V is TRBV30 and J is TRBJ2-7, with 7 bases matching TRBD1. V shed 3 bases and J 10 bases; nucleotides not matched to a gene: 12. Germline CDR1 reads GTSNPN; CDR2 reads SVGIG (reference sequence). The CDR3 loop spans 13 amino acids. The CDR3 reads CAWRVPGQQPQYF. The CDR3 region has the DNA TGTGCCTGGAGGGTCCCGGGACAGCAACCTCAGTACTTC.

This rearrangement joins TRBV6-6 to TRBJ1-4; weak D call: TRBD1 (5 bases). Germline V gene data show CDR1 as MNHNY and CDR2 as SVGAGI (reference sequence). The CDR3 spans 14 residues. Trimming took 6 bases from V and 8 from J, leaving 16 bases between them. The CDR3 region is CASSPRVTHEKLFF. The CDR3 region has the DNA TGTGCCAGCAGCCCCAGGGTGACCCACGAAAAACTGTTTTTT.

This clone was counted a single time. This sequence joins TRBV30 and TRBJ1-1, with no clear D. This CDR3 contains 12 residues. Trimming cost V 4 bases and J 0 bases, with 6 bases left between them. The V gene's germline CDR1 is GTSNPN and CDR2 SVGIG (reference sequence). The CDR3 DNA is TGTGCCTGGACGGGATTGAACACTGAAGCTTTCTTT. Translation gives CAWTGLNTEAFF.

The chain carries TRBV28 and TRBJ1-2; TRBD1 is a possible D gene (5 bases). Trimming removed 5 bases from V and 4 bases from J, with 14 bases in between. Looked up from germline, CDR1 is MDHEN and CDR2 is SYDVKM. There are 14 residues in the CDR3. This CDR3 reads CASSPLWGGYGYTF. CDR3 bases: TGTGCCAGCAGTCCGTTGTGGGGGGGCTATGGCTACACCTTC.

The chain couples TRBV5-4 to TRBJ1-1; 7 bases map to TRBD1. From germline, CDR1 is SGHNT and CDR2 YYREEE (reference sequence). Losses at the gene ends were 1 base for V and 4 bases for J; bases not matched to a gene: 7. The CDR3 runs 15 residues. CDR3 DNA: TGTGCCAGCAGCTTGTATCCGACAGGGAGCACTGAAGCTTTCTTT. As protein: CASSLYPTGSTEAFF.

CDR3 amino acids: CASSWGQGANYGYTF. The CDR3 coding sequence is TGTGCCAGCAGCTGGGGACAGGGGGCGAACTATGGCTACACCTTC. The chain combines TRBV7-9 with TRBJ1-2; TRBD1 aligns across 12 bases. Germline CDR1 and CDR2: SEHNR and FQNEAQ (reference sequence). Unmatched junction bases numbered 2, after V lost 4 bases and J lost 2 bases. This CDR3 is built from 15 residues. Full variable domain (rest looked up from reference TRBV7-9 and TRBJ1-2): DTGVSQNPRHKITKRGQNVTFRCDPISEHNRLYWYRQTLGQGPEFLTYFQNEAQLEKSRLLSDRFSAERPKGSFSTLEIQRTEQGDSAMYLCASSWGQGANYGYTFGSGTRLTVV.

V usage is TRBV4-1 and J usage is TRBJ1-2; D might be TRBD1 (5 bases). Germline CDR1 and CDR2: MGHRA and YSYEKL. CDR3 length equals 16 residues. The V end was cut by 0 bases, the J end by 4 bases, with 15 bases between. The CDR3 nucleotides read TGCGCCAGCAGCCAAGACGAAAGGGGCGCCGTCTATGGCTACACCTTC. Residues: CASSQDERGAVYGYTF.

The chain couples TRBV7-3 to TRBJ1-1; 10 bases align to TRBD1. CDR3 length equals 14 residues. Germline V CDR1 and CDR2: SGHTA, FQGTGA. The V and J ends lost 5 bases and 5 bases, in that order; junction bases with no gene match: 5. The CDR3 nucleotides read TGTGCCAGCAGCCCGACAGGGGGCTTTACTGAAGCTTTCTTT. Amino acids: CASSPTGGFTEAFF.

This clone was recorded a few times. The V call is TRBV5-1, the J call TRBJ2-2; D might be TRBD2 (7 bases). CDR1 is SGHRS and CDR2 is YFSETQ in the germline V gene. Trimming removed 2 bases at V and 4 bases at J, with 15 bases between. The CDR3 loop spans 16 amino acids. The CDR3 reads CASSLINREGTGELFF. Here the CDR3 DNA reads TGCGCCAGCAGCTTAATTAACAGGGAGGGCACCGGGGAGCTGTTTTTT.

The V and J genes are TRBV5-7 and TRBJ1-1, with D unclear. TRBV5-7 belongs to the ORF category, with a function that is uncertain. With 2 bases removed from V and 2 bases from J, the gap between germline ends came to 10 bases. This CDR3 comprises 14 residues. The CDR3 nucleotides read TGTGCCAGCAGCTTTCTACGTTTCAACACTGAAGCTTTCTTT. Protein sequence: CASSFLRFNTEAFF.

This sequence joins TRBV13 and TRBJ1-3; D call uncertain. The CDR3 loop spans 14 amino acids. The V gene's germline CDR1 is PRHDT and CDR2 FYEKMQ (reference sequence). V was cut by 3 bases and J by 2 bases, with 8 bases left in between. This CDR3 is CASSFEAPGNTIYF. Written as DNA, the CDR3 is TGTGCCAGCAGCTTCGAGGCCCCTGGAAACACCATATATTTT.

The chain carries TRBV19 and TRBJ2-7, with 7 positions matching TRBD1. Per the germline V gene, CDR1 is LNHDA and CDR2 is SQIVND (reference sequence). With V trimmed by 8 bases and J by 5 bases, 15 bases remained unmatched. The CDR3 is 15 residues long. The CDR3, as DNA: TGTGCCAGTCTGGGGGTCGGGCAGGGGGAAAACGAGCAGTACTTC. Protein: CASLGVGQGENEQYF.

V usage is TRBV5-1 and J usage is TRBJ2-7; 9 nucleotides line up with TRBD1. Germline V gives CDR1 SGHRS, CDR2 YFSETQ. The CDR3 has 16 residues. The junction had 6 bases not matched to a gene; V was cut back by 0 bases and J by 2 bases. The CDR3 coding sequence is TGCGCCAGCAGCTTGGTATCCGGGACAGGGCCCTACGAGCAGTACTTC. Protein product: CASSLVSGTGPYEQYF.

In this sample, this clone turned up a few times. The chain is built from TRBV5-6 and TRBJ1-2; TRBD1 might be the D (5 bases). The germline V gene encodes CDR1 SGHDT and CDR2 YYEEEE. The CDR3 extends over 13 amino acids. V was clipped by 1 base and J by 3 bases, with 7 bases between them. The CDR3 is CASSLQGYYGYTF. CDR3 bases: TGTGCCAGCAGCTTGCAGGGTTACTATGGCTACACCTTC.

This clone has a single count. V gene TRBV18 combines with J gene TRBJ2-7; D perhaps matches TRBD1 (6 bases). The V gene lost 4 bases and the J gene lost 3 bases, with 13 bases spanning the gap. The CDR3 has 14 amino acids. Germline loops: CDR1 KGHSH, CDR2 LQKENI. This chain's CDR3 is CASSRQAMSYEQYF. The CDR3 bases are TGTGCCAGCTCACGACAGGCTATGAGCTACGAGCAGTACTTC.

V and J are TRBV14 and TRBJ2-1; TRBD1 matches at 7 bases. V gave up 1 base and J gave up 0 bases; unmatched junction bases: 3. The CDR3 is 16 residues long. The germline V gene has CDR1 SGHDN and CDR2 FVKESK. In DNA, the CDR3 is TGTGCCAGCAGCCAAGCGAGGGGGCCCTCCTACAATGAGCAGTTCTTC. Residues: CASSQARGPSYNEQFF.

This chain links TRBV5-1 with TRBJ2-7, with 13 bases aligning to TRBD2. With V trimmed by 4 bases and J by 2 bases, 3 bases remained unmatched. This CDR3 has 15 amino acids. Germline values: CDR1 SGHRS, CDR2 YFSETQ. The CDR3: CASSGGTSGTYEQYF. The CDR3 region has the DNA TGCGCCAGCAGCGGGGGGACTAGCGGGACCTACGAGCAGTACTTC.

The V call is TRBV7-8, the J call TRBJ1-5, with 7 bases lining up with TRBD1. Germline loops: CDR1 SGHVS, CDR2 FQNEAQ. This CDR3 region has 15 residues. V shed 5 bases, J shed 7 bases, and the junction held 11 bases outside the gene matches. CDR3 in amino acids: CASSPSPGGRQPQHF. CDR3 DNA sequence: TGTGCCAGCAGCCCATCACCAGGGGGAAGGCAGCCCCAGCATTTT.

The rearrangement uses TRBV28 and TRBJ1-2, with 7 bases that match TRBD1. Per the germline V gene, CDR1 is MDHEN and CDR2 is SYDVKM. Germline trimming cut 2 bases from V and 8 bases from J; bases unmatched to any gene: 11. The CDR3 contains 15 residues. The chain's CDR3 is CASSLARQGGYGYTF. The DNA of the CDR3 is TGTGCCAGCAGTTTAGCTAGACAGGGCGGATACGGCTACACCTTC.

The chain carries TRBV19 and TRBJ2-1; possibly TRBD1 for D (6 bases). V was trimmed by 1 base and J by 0 bases, leaving 10 bases between them. Germline assignment: CDR1 LNHDA and CDR2 SQIVND (reference sequence). The CDR3 loop spans 16 amino acids. The CDR3 region has the DNA TGTGCCAGTAGTATAGGGGGGCGCAGCTCCTACAATGAGCAGTTCTTC. Its translation is CASSIGGRSSYNEQFF.

The genes are TRBV6-6 and TRBJ1-4; perhaps TRBD1 as D (5 bases). Germline V gene data show CDR1 as MNHNY and CDR2 as SVGAGI (reference sequence). The CDR3 has 14 amino acids. Trimming pared 4 bases from V and 7 bases from J, leaving 13 bases between. The CDR3 DNA reads TGTGCCAGCAGTTGGGGCGTGTTAAGTGAAAAACTGTTTTTT. Its protein is CASSWGVLSEKLFF.

This clone was seen only a few times. J is TRBJ2-7 and V is TRBV27, with TRBD1 matching over 10 bases. V dropped 1 base and J dropped 6; count of bases not matched to a gene: 0. Germline CDR1 MNHEY, CDR2 SMNVEV (reference sequence). CDR3 length equals 13 residues. The CDR3: CASSLWTGGEQYF. CDR3 coding DNA: TGTGCCAGCAGTTTATGGACAGGGGGCGAGCAGTACTTC.

The genes are TRBV4-1 and TRBJ1-4; 8 bases line up with TRBD1. Trimming took 4 bases from V and 7 from J; bases not matched to a gene: 8. Germline-derived CDR1 and CDR2 are MGHRA and YSYEKL. The length of the CDR3 is 15 residues. The CDR3 reads CASSPDRGRIEKLFF. The CDR3 bases are TGCGCCAGCAGCCCTGACAGGGGCCGCATTGAAAAACTGTTTTTT.